This record concerns one TCR beta chain sequence. Its antigen is undetermined. Each sorted subset replicate got 200 ng genomic DNA, roughly 30,000 genomes. The assay was immunoSEQ multiplex PCR, and TCRdb's table has in-frame clones only and misses some. The sample shows 2 million or so clones, about 95% of them seen only once. These data belong to a study of shared clonotypes between healthy human individuals. Study-wide background: CD4 naive and CD4 memory each took three plates per donor, while CD8 naive took two and CD8 memory one. Regarding the study as a whole: It was the non-shared clonotypes that had lower generation probabilities than clonotypes shared by all four donors. Several donors shared approximately 5% of their naive CD4 clonotypes.

Trimming shortened V by 5 bases and J by 5 bases, and 15 bases separated the two germline ends. The length of the CDR3 is 14 residues. Looked up from germline, CDR1 is SEHNR and CDR2 is FQNEAQ (reference sequence). Terminally differentiated effector memory CD45RA+ cells were left out of the naive CD8 fraction, which was CD45RO-negative and positively selected for CCR7. Sequencing was performed on naive CD8+ T cells sorted from blood. This chain connects TRBV7-9 to TRBJ2-5, with D possibly being TRBD1 (6 bases). This clonotype was obtained from a man between 18 and 35 years old in good health. The CDR3 loop is CASSTTQGFETQYF. The CDR3 bases are TGTGCCAGCAGCACAACACAGGGCTTCGAGACCCAGTACTTC.